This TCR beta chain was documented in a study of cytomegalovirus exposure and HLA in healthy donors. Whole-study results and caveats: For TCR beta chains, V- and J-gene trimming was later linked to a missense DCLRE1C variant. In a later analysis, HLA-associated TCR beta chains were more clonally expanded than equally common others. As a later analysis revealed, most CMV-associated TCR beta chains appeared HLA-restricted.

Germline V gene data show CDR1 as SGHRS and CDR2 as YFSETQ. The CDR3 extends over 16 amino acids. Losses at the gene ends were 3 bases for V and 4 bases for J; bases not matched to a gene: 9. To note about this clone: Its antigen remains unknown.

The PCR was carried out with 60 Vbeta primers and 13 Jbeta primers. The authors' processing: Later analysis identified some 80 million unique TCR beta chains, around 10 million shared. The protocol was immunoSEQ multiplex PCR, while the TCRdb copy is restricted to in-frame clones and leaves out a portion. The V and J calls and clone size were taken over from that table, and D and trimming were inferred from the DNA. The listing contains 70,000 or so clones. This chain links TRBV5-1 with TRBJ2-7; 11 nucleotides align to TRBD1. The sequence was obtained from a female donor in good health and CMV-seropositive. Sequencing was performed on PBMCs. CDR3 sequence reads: CASSSISGTGGYEQYF. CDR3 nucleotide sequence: TGCGCCAGCAGCTCCATATCCGGGACAGGGGGTTACGAGCAGTACTTC.